Each of the 20 T cell receptor beta chains below was sequenced from the same sample in a study of beta chain features in type 1 diabetes. Investigators reverse transcribed all isolated RNA, so they sequenced expressed TCRB transcripts. Using immunoSEQ multiplex PCR, the repertoire was profiled, and TCRdb retains in-frame clones only, with some absent. The table lists 130,000 or so clones, approximately 16% of them singletons, with 2.3% in the top ten. These receptors are not linked to any known antigen. Findings and caveats of the study: Moderate but significant shortening of TCRB CDR3s was recorded in all four CD4+ subsets from Type 1 diabetes patients.

Sequencing was performed on central memory CD4+ T cells from blood. The receptors originated from a man in his thirties or forties with type 1 diabetes.

This chain uses TRBV4-3 with TRBJ2-7; no clear D. This CDR3 contains 14 residues. Trimming pared 0 bases from V and 0 bases from J, leaving 6 bases between. The V gene's germline CDR1 is LGHNA and CDR2 YSLEER. CDR3 in amino acids: CASSQDTDSYEQYF. In nucleotides, the CDR3 is TGCGCCAGCAGCCAAGATACGGACTCCTACGAGCAGTACTTC.

This rearrangement joins TRBV7-7 to TRBJ2-1; TRBD1 agrees at 9 bases. In germline, CDR1 is SSHAT, CDR2 FNYEAQ (reference sequence). The CDR3 extends over 13 amino acids. V trimming: 3 bases; J trimming: 6 bases; junction bases outside the gene matches: 0. The CDR3 region has the DNA TGTGCCAGCAGCTTGGACAGGGGCAATGAGCAGTTCTTC. Amino acids: CASSLDRGNEQFF.

This clone was picked up a small number of times. The chain combines TRBV7-9 with TRBJ2-5; D might be TRBD1 or TRBD2, each matching 5 bases. V lost 1 base, J lost 7 bases, and 13 bases lay in between. CDR1 SEHNR and CDR2 FQNEAQ come from the germline V gene (reference sequence). The CDR3 length is 14 residues. The CDR3, as DNA: TGTGCCAGCAGCTTAGTCGGGGCGCCCGTGACCCAGTACTTC. It yields the protein CASSLVGAPVTQYF.

This sequence joins TRBV7-2 and TRBJ2-1, with D perhaps TRBD2 (5 bases). The V and J ends lost 3 bases and 0 bases respectively, with 15 bases between them. The CDR3 is 17 residues long. The germline gives CDR1 SGHTA, CDR2 FQGNSA. CDR3 sequence reads: CASSLLAGTSSYNEQFF. CDR3 nucleotides: TGTGCCAGCAGCTTGTTGGCGGGCACTAGCTCCTACAATGAGCAGTTCTTC.

This clone was found a few times. The chain has TRBV11-3 and TRBJ2-5, with D tentatively TRBD2 (6 bases). Trimming stripped 1 base from V and 5 bases from J, with 11 bases between. The CDR3 is 14 residues long. Germline V gene lookup returns CDR1 SGHNT and CDR2 YENEEA. DNA of the CDR3: TGTGCCAGCAGCTTAGGGGGACTTCGGGAGACCCAGTACTTC. Amino acids: CASSLGGLRETQYF.

There are a few counts of this clone. V is TRBV4-3 and J is TRBJ2-3; D might be TRBD1 (5 bases). V lost 1 base and J lost 4, with 15 bases in between. The CDR3 runs 16 residues. Germline loops: CDR1 LGHNA, CDR2 YSLEER. The DNA of the CDR3 is TGCGCCAGCAGCCAAGGAGCTGGTGGGGCCGCAGATACGCAGTATTTT. Amino acid sequence: CASSQGAGGAADTQYF.

The J gene is TRBJ2-4, the V gene TRBV2; no clear D. The CDR3 is 14 amino acids. Trimming took off 6 bases at V and 0 bases at J, with 9 bases between the two ends. Germline CDR1 is SNHLY and CDR2 is FYNNEI. The CDR3 loop is CASRRRLAKNIQYF. In nucleotides, the CDR3 is TGTGCCAGCAGGCGGAGATTAGCCAAAAACATTCAGTACTTC.

A remark on this clone: A much larger clone differs by one base, so this may be a read error. The chain uses TRBV30 and TRBJ2-7, with TRBD2 as a possible D gene (5 bases). The CDR3 totals 11 residues. CDR1 and CDR2 (germline): GTSNPN, SVGIG (reference sequence). This chain's CDR3 is CAGSGSYEQYF. CDR3 in DNA: TGTGCCGGGAGTGGGTCCTACGAGCAGTACTTC.

The V call is TRBV6-6, the J call TRBJ2-5; 11 bases agree with TRBD1. Trimming cost V 6 bases and J 0 bases; bases outside gene matches: 3. CDR3 length: 15 residues. Germline V CDR1 and CDR2: MNHNY, SVGAGI (reference sequence). The DNA of the CDR3 is TGTGCCAGCAGCGGGACAGGGGGGAACCAAGAGACCCAGTACTTC. Protein: CASSGTGGNQETQYF.

This chain uses TRBV6-5 with TRBJ1-1; 9 nucleotides agree with TRBD1. Per the germline V gene, CDR1 is MNHEY and CDR2 is SVGAGI. The CDR3 runs to 16 residues. The V gene end was trimmed by 4 bases and the J gene end by 7 bases; junction bases not matched to a gene: 13. The CDR3 region is CASSSHFRTGANEAFF. The CDR3, as DNA: TGTGCCAGCAGTTCTCATTTTCGGACAGGGGCAAATGAAGCTTTCTTT.

This chain joins TRBV18 and TRBJ2-7, with a possible D match to TRBD1 (7 bases). This CDR3 is built from 15 residues. Trimming shortened V by 3 bases and J by 5 bases, and 17 bases separated the two germline ends. CDR1 and CDR2 (germline): KGHSH, LQKENI. The CDR3 nucleotides are TGTGCCAGCTCACCGACAGGGAATAGCGGTAACGAGCAGTACTTC. This gives the protein CASSPTGNSGNEQYF.

This clone came up a few times. This sequence joins TRBV14 and TRBJ2-7; D unclear. Germline CDR1 SGHDN, CDR2 FVKESK. V was shortened by 1 base and J by 3 bases, with 1 base between the two germline ends. This CDR3 is 11 amino acids long. CDR3 bases: TGTGCCAGCAGCCAAGTCTACGAGCAGTACTTC. This sequence encodes CASSQVYEQYF.

In its sample, this clone was seen a few times. The rearrangement joins TRBV29-1 to TRBJ1-1; the D is unclear. Germline-derived CDR1 and CDR2 are SQVTM and ANQGSEA. This CDR3 is 13 amino acids long. V was shortened by 1 base and J by 0 bases, with 6 bases between the two germline ends. In nucleotides, the CDR3 is TGCAGCGTTGAAGCTGGGATGAACACTGAAGCTTTCTTT. Amino acids: CSVEAGMNTEAFF.

This clone came up a few times. The same CDR3 can be traced to other DNA sequences in this sample. V usage is TRBV11-2 and J usage is TRBJ2-5, with unresolved D. Trimming took 2 bases from V and 0 from J, leaving 1 base between them. Germline-derived CDR1 and CDR2 are SGHAT and FQNNGV. The CDR3 contains 12 residues. This CDR3 is CASSLNQETQYF. DNA of the CDR3: TGTGCCAGCAGCTTAAACCAAGAGACCCAGTACTTC.

This clone was counted at least ten times. The CDR3 DNA reads TGTGCCAGCTCAGCGGGACCGGGACAGGGCAACACCATATATTTT. Its protein is CASSAGPGQGNTIYF. The rearrangement links TRBV18 to TRBJ1-3, with 9 bases matching TRBD1. The V segment lost 5 bases and the J segment 7 bases; nucleotides outside the gene matches: 9. This CDR3 has 15 amino acids. Germline V lookup: CDR1 KGHSH, CDR2 LQKENI.

This clone was observed a few times. The genes are TRBV19 and TRBJ1-6; the match to TRBD1 covers 8 bases. Germline V lookup: CDR1 LNHDA, CDR2 SQIVND (reference sequence). Unmatched junction bases numbered 7, after V lost 6 bases and J lost 6 bases. CDR3 length: 15 residues. This chain's CDR3 is CASSRQGLLNSPLHF. The CDR3, as DNA: TGTGCCAGTAGCCGACAGGGGCTACTTAATTCACCCCTCCACTTT. Full variable domain (missing parts from reference TRBV19 and TRBJ1-6): DGGITQSPKYLFRKEGQNVTLSCEQNLNHDAMYWYRQDPGQGLRLIYYSQIVNDFQKGDIAEGYSVSREKKESFPLTVTSAQKNPTAFYLCASSRQGLLNSPLHFGNGTRLTVT.

This clone was seen a handful of times. The chain uses TRBV7-2 and TRBJ2-3; D gene ambiguous. The CDR3 spans 13 residues. The V and J ends lost 2 bases and 2 bases respectively, with 5 bases between them. CDR1 is SGHTA and CDR2 is FQGNSA in the germline V gene. DNA of the CDR3: TGTGCCAGCAGCTTACCCAACACAGATACGCAGTATTTT. Protein product: CASSLPNTDTQYF.

There are a few counts of this clone. The chain employs TRBV5-1 and TRBJ2-2; no clear D gene. The CDR3 contains 16 residues. CDR1 and CDR2 (germline): SGHRS, YFSETQ. Trimming took off 1 base at V and 0 bases at J, with 10 bases between the two ends. The CDR3 DNA reads as TGCGCCAGCAGCTTGTACTCCTCTGCGAACACCGGGGAGCTGTTTTTT. Translating it yields CASSLYSSANTGELFF. The variable domain in full, completed from reference TRBV5-1 and TRBJ2-2, reads KAGVTQTPRYLIKTRGQQVTLSCSPISGHRSVSWYQQTPGQGLQFLFEYFSETQRNKGNFPGRFSGRQFSNSRSEMNVSTLELGDSALYLCASSLYSSANTGELFFGEGSRLTVL.

This clone was counted many times. V is TRBV19 and J is TRBJ2-2; D possibly corresponds to TRBD2 (5 bases). Trimming removed 7 bases from V and 1 base from J, with 10 bases in between. Looked up from germline, CDR1 is LNHDA and CDR2 is SQIVND (reference sequence). The CDR3 is made up of 14 amino acids. This chain's CDR3 is CASKPGRNTGELFF. DNA for the CDR3: TGTGCCAGTAAGCCGGGGAGGAACACCGGGGAGCTGTTTTTT.

The chain employs TRBV7-2 and TRBJ2-7, with 8 bases that match TRBD2. CDR1 SGHTA and CDR2 FQGNSA come from the germline V gene. The CDR3 sequence is 13 residues long. J was trimmed by 4 bases and V by 4 bases; bases with no gene match: 3. The CDR3 sequence: CASSSGLGYEQYF. CDR3 DNA sequence: TGTGCCAGCAGCTCGGGACTAGGTTACGAGCAGTACTTC.